The 2 T cell receptor beta chains in this list originate from one sample, sequenced in a study of blood T cell repertoires in COVID-19. The protocol was immunoSEQ multiplex PCR, while the TCRdb copy is restricted to in-frame clones and leaves out a portion. The table includes 25,000 to 35,000 clones, approximately 87% detected once. Sequences were obtained from peripheral blood. The receptor source for this set is a human donor with active COVID-19. The donor label of this sample is uncertain.

The V call is TRBV2, the J call TRBJ2-4; no clear D gene. Germline lookup yields CDR1 SNHLY and CDR2 FYNNEI. The CDR3 totals 14 residues. V was shortened by 11 bases and J by 5 bases, with 19 bases between the two germline ends. The CDR3 loop reads CARADTALENIQYF. Written as DNA, the CDR3 is TGTGCCCGTGCAGACACCGCCTTGGAAAACATTCAGTACTTC. Full variable domain (rest looked up from reference TRBV2 and TRBJ2-4): EPEVTQTPSHQVTQMGQEVILRCVPISNHLYFYWYRQILGQKVEFLVSFYNNEISEKSEIFDDQFSVERPDGSNFTLKIRSTKLEDSAMYFCARADTALENIQYFGAGTRLSVL.

V and J are TRBV6-5 and TRBJ2-7; 10 positions match TRBD1. Germline values: CDR1 MNHEY, CDR2 SVGAGI. The CDR3 has 15 amino acids. V lost 6 bases, J lost 5 bases, and 10 bases stayed unmatched. CDR3 region: CASRRWDRGLNEQYF. The CDR3, as DNA: TGTGCCAGCAGACGATGGGACAGGGGATTAAACGAGCAGTACTTC.